Listed below are T cell receptor beta chains from one sample, sequenced in a study of a mutant IDH1 vaccine in newly diagnosed glioma. This table comes from immunoSEQ multiplex PCR, and its TCRdb copy is limited to in-frame clones, with some not included. The data show roughly 110,000 clones, roughly 88% seen once. No antigens are known for them. Sequenced here: PBMCs, sampled from a glioma patient whose treatment included an IDH1 peptide vaccine. These receptors were collected from a woman aged 50 to 65 with glioma. CDR3s include the opening cysteine and the closing phenylalanine or tryptophan. The order of the fields is CDR3 protein, CDR3 DNA, D gene, clone size, J gene, V gene. D genes are given only for firm matches. Only part of the rows carry a size: once, few, many, or a class if the clone is expanded.

CDR3 protein: CASSLDRGKNSPLHF; CDR3 DNA: TGTGCCAGCAGTCTCGACAGGGGAAAGAATTCACCCCTCCACTTT; D gene: TRBD1; clone size: .; J gene: TRBJ1-6; V gene: TRBV2
CDR3 protein: CSCGRGAAETQYF; CDR3 DNA: TGCAGCTGCGGGAGAGGGGCCGCAGAGACCCAGTACTTC; D gene: TRBD2; clone size: .; J gene: TRBJ2-5; V gene: TRBV29-1
CDR3 protein: CASTPGQAHYGYTF; CDR3 DNA: TGTGCCAGTACCCCTGGACAGGCCCATTATGGCTACACCTTC; D gene: TRBD1; clone size: .; J gene: TRBJ1-2; V gene: TRBV19
CDR3 protein: CASSPVGGAGANVLTF; CDR3 DNA: TGTGCCAGCAGCCCTGTCGGGGGCGCTGGGGCCAACGTCCTGACTTTC; D gene: .; clone size: .; J gene: TRBJ2-6; V gene: TRBV7-3
CDR3 protein: CASSSGFLGEETQYF; CDR3 DNA: TGTGCCAGCAGTTCGGGCTTTTTGGGGGAAGAGACCCAGTACTTC; D gene: .; clone size: .; J gene: TRBJ2-5; V gene: TRBV7-3
CDR3 protein: CASRPTGRELFF; CDR3 DNA: TGTGCCAGCAGACCAACAGGCAGGGAGCTGTTTTTT; D gene: .; clone size: .; J gene: TRBJ2-2; V gene: TRBV11-2
CDR3 protein: CASSPGQGAQETQYF; CDR3 DNA: TGTGCCAGCAGCCCGGGACAGGGGGCGCAGGAGACCCAGTACTTC; D gene: TRBD1; clone size: .; J gene: TRBJ2-5; V gene: TRBV11-3
CDR3 protein: CASSQPLGTSHNEQFF; CDR3 DNA: TGTGCCAGCAGTCAACCCCTCGGGACTAGCCACAATGAGCAGTTCTTC; D gene: TRBD2; clone size: .; J gene: TRBJ2-1; V gene: TRBV2
CDR3 protein: CASGSGAYEQYF; CDR3 DNA: TGTGCCAGCGGTAGCGGAGCCTACGAGCAGTACTTC; D gene: .; clone size: few; J gene: TRBJ2-7; V gene: TRBV28
CDR3 protein: CATSRERDSHPAEAFF; CDR3 DNA: TGTGCCACCAGCAGAGAACGGGACAGCCATCCCGCTGAAGCTTTCTTT; D gene: TRBD1; clone size: .; J gene: TRBJ1-1; V gene: TRBV15
CDR3 protein: CASRDRARSPLHF; CDR3 DNA: TGTGCCAGTAGGGACAGGGCGAGATCACCCCTCCACTTT; D gene: TRBD1; clone size: .; J gene: TRBJ1-6; V gene: TRBV19
CDR3 protein: CASSQTGGEHYEQYF; CDR3 DNA: TGCGCCAGCAGCCAGACAGGGGGCGAGCACTACGAGCAGTACTTC; D gene: TRBD1; clone size: .; J gene: TRBJ2-7; V gene: TRBV4-1
CDR3 protein: CASSLWGGSNEQFF; CDR3 DNA: TGTGCCAGCAGCTTATGGGGGGGCAGCAATGAGCAGTTCTTC; D gene: .; clone size: .; J gene: TRBJ2-1; V gene: TRBV13
CDR3 protein: CASSQGLGQGKGTEAFF; CDR3 DNA: TGCGCCAGCAGCCAGGGACTGGGACAGGGAAAAGGCACTGAAGCTTTCTTT; D gene: TRBD1; clone size: .; J gene: TRBJ1-1; V gene: TRBV10-2
CDR3 protein: CASSLRTKNTEAFF; CDR3 DNA: TGTGCCAGCAGCTTGAGGACCAAGAACACTGAAGCTTTCTTT; D gene: .; clone size: once; J gene: TRBJ1-1; V gene: TRBV5-4
CDR3 protein: CASSFATEGEQYF; CDR3 DNA: TGTGCCAGCAGTTTCGCAACGGAGGGGGAGCAGTACTTC; D gene: .; clone size: .; J gene: TRBJ2-7; V gene: TRBV27
CDR3 protein: CASTRVGTGGRDGYTF; CDR3 DNA: TGTGCCAGCACCAGAGTCGGGACAGGGGGGAGAGATGGCTACACCTTC; D gene: TRBD1; clone size: .; J gene: TRBJ1-2; V gene: TRBV7-9
CDR3 protein: CSVLGGENTEAFF; CDR3 DNA: TGCAGCGTCCTAGGCGGGGAGAACACTGAAGCTTTCTTT; D gene: .; clone size: .; J gene: TRBJ1-1; V gene: TRBV29-1
CDR3 protein: CASSLDDRPLYEQYF; CDR3 DNA: TGTGCCAGCAGCTTAGATGACAGGCCCCTCTACGAGCAGTACTTC; D gene: .; clone size: .; J gene: TRBJ2-7; V gene: TRBV7-9
CDR3 protein: CASSDRDQQPQHF; CDR3 DNA: TGTGCCAGCAGTGACAGGGATCAGCAGCCCCAGCATTTT; D gene: .; clone size: .; J gene: TRBJ1-5; V gene: TRBV6-4
CDR3 protein: CASSSPGLASYEQYF; CDR3 DNA: TGTGCCAGCAGTTCCCCGGGACTAGCAAGCTACGAGCAGTACTTC; D gene: TRBD2; clone size: .; J gene: TRBJ2-7; V gene: TRBV6-6
CDR3 protein: CASSFRGPSPLHF; CDR3 DNA: TGTGCCAGCAGCTTTCGGGGTCCTTCACCCCTCCACTTT; D gene: .; clone size: .; J gene: TRBJ1-6; V gene: TRBV7-8
CDR3 protein: CASSAGTVPDQPQHF; CDR3 DNA: TGTGCCAGCAGCGCCGGGACAGTACCCGATCAGCCCCAGCATTTT; D gene: TRBD1; clone size: .; J gene: TRBJ1-5; V gene: TRBV5-6
CDR3 protein: CSFGTAQRYGYTF; CDR3 DNA: TGCAGCTTTGGGACAGCCCAGAGGTATGGCTACACCTTC; D gene: TRBD1; clone size: .; J gene: TRBJ1-2; V gene: TRBV29-1
CDR3 protein: CASSPPGQGYEQYF; CDR3 DNA: TGCGCCAGCAGCCCCCCGGGACAGGGCTACGAGCAGTACTTC; D gene: TRBD1; clone size: once; J gene: TRBJ2-7; V gene: TRBV4-1
CDR3 protein: CASSLGQVAGELFF; CDR3 DNA: TGTGCCAGCAGCCTAGGACAGGTAGCCGGGGAGCTGTTTTTT; D gene: TRBD1; clone size: .; J gene: TRBJ2-2; V gene: TRBV7-9
CDR3 protein: CASSGAGTGTSSISYEQYF; CDR3 DNA: TGTGCCAGCAGTGGAGCCGGGACAGGAACATCCTCGATCTCCTACGAGCAGTACTTC; D gene: TRBD1; clone size: .; J gene: TRBJ2-7; V gene: TRBV6-1
CDR3 protein: CASSLGPGALEQYF; CDR3 DNA: TGCGCCAGCAGCTTGGGACCGGGGGCGCTCGAGCAGTACTTC; D gene: .; clone size: .; J gene: TRBJ2-7; V gene: TRBV5-1
CDR3 protein: CASSSPGDPSGYTF; CDR3 DNA: TGTGCCAGCAGCTCACCGGGGGATCCGTCTGGCTACACCTTC; D gene: .; clone size: .; J gene: TRBJ1-2; V gene: TRBV7-9
CDR3 protein: CASRLGVNTEAFF; CDR3 DNA: TGTGCCAGCAGGCTAGGGGTGAACACTGAAGCTTTCTTT; D gene: .; clone size: .; J gene: TRBJ1-1; V gene: TRBV16
CDR3 protein: CASSVEGGGLTFSYNEQFF; CDR3 DNA: TGTGCCAGCAGCGTAGAGGGGGGCGGGTTAACCTTCTCCTACAATGAGCAGTTCTTC; D gene: .; clone size: .; J gene: TRBJ2-1; V gene: TRBV9
CDR3 protein: CASSGRTDTQYF; CDR3 DNA: TGTGCCAGTAGCGGGAGGACAGATACGCAGTATTTT; D gene: TRBD2; clone size: .; J gene: TRBJ2-3; V gene: TRBV9
CDR3 protein: CASGTAETRQPQHF; CDR3 DNA: TGTGCCAGTGGGACGGCGGAAACGCGGCAGCCCCAGCATTTT; D gene: .; clone size: once; J gene: TRBJ1-5; V gene: TRBV19
CDR3 protein: CASSTGTVNEQYF; CDR3 DNA: TGTGCCAGCAGCACCGGGACTGTCAACGAGCAGTACTTC; D gene: .; clone size: .; J gene: TRBJ2-7; V gene: TRBV9
CDR3 protein: CASSLVTGLYGYTF; CDR3 DNA: TGTGCCAGCAGCTTAGTGACGGGCCTCTATGGCTACACCTTC; D gene: .; clone size: .; J gene: TRBJ1-2; V gene: TRBV7-9
CDR3 protein: CASSYLGTVNEKLFF; CDR3 DNA: TGTGCCAGCAGTTACCTGGGGACAGTGAATGAAAAACTGTTTTTT; D gene: TRBD1; clone size: .; J gene: TRBJ1-4; V gene: TRBV6-6
CDR3 protein: CASSSTGRAYNEQFF; CDR3 DNA: TGTGCCAGCAGTTCGACCGGGCGGGCCTACAATGAGCAGTTCTTC; D gene: .; clone size: .; J gene: TRBJ2-1; V gene: TRBV27
CDR3 protein: CASSQDRGTSGRTTDTQYF; CDR3 DNA: TGCGCCAGCAGCCAAGACCGAGGGACTAGCGGGAGGACAACAGATACGCAGTATTTT; D gene: TRBD2; clone size: .; J gene: TRBJ2-3; V gene: TRBV4-1
CDR3 protein: CASSREGTIGEQYF; CDR3 DNA: TGTGCCAGCAGCAGAGAAGGGACTATAGGGGAGCAGTACTTC; D gene: TRBD2; clone size: .; J gene: TRBJ2-7; V gene: TRBV9
CDR3 protein: CAISEGSYGYTF; CDR3 DNA: TGTGCCATCAGTGAAGGGAGCTATGGCTACACCTTC; D gene: .; clone size: .; J gene: TRBJ1-2; V gene: TRBV10-3
CDR3 protein: CASRGGDRDNQPQHF; CDR3 DNA: TGTGCCAGCAGAGGAGGGGACAGGGATAATCAGCCCCAGCATTTT; D gene: TRBD1; clone size: .; J gene: TRBJ1-5; V gene: TRBV28
CDR3 protein: CASRLVVSGLYEQYF; CDR3 DNA: TGTGCAAGTCGCTTAGTGGTTAGCGGGCTCTACGAGCAGTACTTC; D gene: .; clone size: .; J gene: TRBJ2-7; V gene: TRBV12-2
CDR3 protein: CASVGDRGENTGELFF; CDR3 DNA: TGTGCCTCAGTCGGGGACAGGGGCGAGAACACCGGGGAGCTGTTTTTT; D gene: TRBD1; clone size: .; J gene: TRBJ2-2; V gene: TRBV7-9
CDR3 protein: CASSLEAPSYEQYF; CDR3 DNA: TGCGCCAGCAGCTTGGAGGCACCATCCTACGAGCAGTACTTC; D gene: .; clone size: once; J gene: TRBJ2-7; V gene: TRBV5-1
CDR3 protein: CASSTQGRETQYF; CDR3 DNA: TGTGCCAGCAGTACCCAGGGGCGAGAGACCCAGTACTTC; D gene: .; clone size: .; J gene: TRBJ2-5; V gene: TRBV5-4
CDR3 protein: CASSLVAGGQETQYF; CDR3 DNA: TGCGCCAGCAGCTTGGTAGCGGGAGGACAAGAGACCCAGTACTTC; D gene: TRBD2; clone size: .; J gene: TRBJ2-5; V gene: TRBV5-1
CDR3 protein: CASSSGQGRSSPLHF; CDR3 DNA: TGTGCCAGCAGCTCAGGACAGGGTAGAAGTTCACCCCTCCACTTT; D gene: TRBD1; clone size: .; J gene: TRBJ1-6; V gene: TRBV7-9
CDR3 protein: CAWSVGTLSEAFF; CDR3 DNA: TGTGCCTGGAGTGTGGGCACCCTCTCTGAAGCTTTCTTT; D gene: .; clone size: few; J gene: TRBJ1-1; V gene: TRBV30
CDR3 protein: CASGLGSHLNTEAFF; CDR3 DNA: TGTGCTAGTGGTTTGGGGAGTCACCTGAACACTGAAGCTTTCTTT; D gene: .; clone size: .; J gene: TRBJ1-1; V gene: TRBV12-5
CDR3 protein: CASSPTSGSSYEQYF; CDR3 DNA: TGTGCCAGCTCTCCGACTAGCGGGAGCTCCTACGAGCAGTACTTC; D gene: TRBD2; clone size: .; J gene: TRBJ2-7; V gene: TRBV18
CDR3 protein: CASSLTGVSTEAFF; CDR3 DNA: TGTGCCAGCAGCTTGACAGGGGTTAGCACTGAAGCTTTCTTT; D gene: TRBD1; clone size: .; J gene: TRBJ1-1; V gene: TRBV7-3
CDR3 protein: CASSDTHYGYTF; CDR3 DNA: TGCGCCAGCAGTGACACCCACTATGGCTACACCTTC; D gene: .; clone size: .; J gene: TRBJ1-2; V gene: TRBV5-1
CDR3 protein: CASNRAVEGNEQFF; CDR3 DNA: TGTGCCAGCAACCGAGCGGTGGAGGGCAATGAGCAGTTCTTC; D gene: .; clone size: .; J gene: TRBJ2-1; V gene: TRBV6-6